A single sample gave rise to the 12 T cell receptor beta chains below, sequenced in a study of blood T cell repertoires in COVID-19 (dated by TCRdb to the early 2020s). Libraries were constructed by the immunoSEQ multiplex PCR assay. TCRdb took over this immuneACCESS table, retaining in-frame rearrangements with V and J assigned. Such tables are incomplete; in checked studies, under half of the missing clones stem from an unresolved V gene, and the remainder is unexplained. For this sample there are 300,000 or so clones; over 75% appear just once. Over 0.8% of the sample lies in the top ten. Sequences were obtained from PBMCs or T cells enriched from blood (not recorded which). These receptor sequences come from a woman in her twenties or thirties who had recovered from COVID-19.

The CDR3 DNA reads TGTGCCAGCAGTGACAGGGGTTGGGACGGCTACACCTTC. Translated, it gives CASSDRGWDGYTF. The V gene is TRBV12-3 or TRBV12-4, the J gene TRBJ1-2; 8 positions agree with TRBD1. CDR3 size: 13 residues. V trimming: 5 bases; J trimming: 8 bases; junction bases outside the gene matches: 7.

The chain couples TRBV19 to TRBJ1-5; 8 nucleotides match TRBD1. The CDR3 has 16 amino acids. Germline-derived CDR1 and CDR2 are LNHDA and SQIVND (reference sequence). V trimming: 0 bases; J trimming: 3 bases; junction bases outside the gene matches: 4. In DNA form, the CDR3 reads TGTGCCAGTAGTATAGATTTGGGACAGGCCAATCAGCCCCAGCATTTT. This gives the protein CASSIDLGQANQPQHF.

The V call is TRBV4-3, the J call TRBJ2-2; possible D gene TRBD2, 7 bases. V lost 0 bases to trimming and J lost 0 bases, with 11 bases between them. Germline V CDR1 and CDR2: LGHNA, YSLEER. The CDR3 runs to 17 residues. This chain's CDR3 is CASSQDGGASNTGELFF. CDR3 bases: TGCGCCAGCAGCCAAGATGGGGGGGCCTCGAACACCGGGGAGCTGTTTTTT.

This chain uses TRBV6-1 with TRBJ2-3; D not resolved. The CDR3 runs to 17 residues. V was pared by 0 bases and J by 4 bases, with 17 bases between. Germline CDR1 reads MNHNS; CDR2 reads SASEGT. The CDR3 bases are TGTGCCAGCAGTGAAGCGCGTCCACCCGGGTTCGCAGATACGCAGTATTTT. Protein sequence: CASSEARPPGFADTQYF.

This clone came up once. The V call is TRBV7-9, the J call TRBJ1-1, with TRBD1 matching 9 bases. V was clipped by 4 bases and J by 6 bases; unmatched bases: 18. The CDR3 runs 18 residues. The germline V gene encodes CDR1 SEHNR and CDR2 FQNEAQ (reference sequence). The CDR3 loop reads CASSSSTGGSAFAAEAFF. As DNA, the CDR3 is TGTGCCAGCAGCTCCTCAACAGGGGGCTCTGCGTTCGCCGCTGAAGCTTTCTTT.

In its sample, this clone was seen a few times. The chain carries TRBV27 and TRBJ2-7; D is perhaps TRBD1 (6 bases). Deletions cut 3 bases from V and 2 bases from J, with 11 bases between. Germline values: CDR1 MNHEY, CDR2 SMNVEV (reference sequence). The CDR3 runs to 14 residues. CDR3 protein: CASSLNRVTYEQYF. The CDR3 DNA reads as TGTGCCAGCAGTTTGAACAGGGTGACCTACGAGCAGTACTTC.

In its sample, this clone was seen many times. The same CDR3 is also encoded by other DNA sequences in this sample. CDR3 protein: CATTLDRGAGANVLTF. The CDR3 nucleotides are TGTGCCACTACCCTGGACAGGGGGGCTGGGGCCAACGTCCTGACTTTC. The rearrangement links TRBV19 to TRBJ2-6, with TRBD1 identical over 10 bases. CDR3 size: 16 residues. The junction had 8 bases not matched to a gene; V was cut back by 10 bases and J by 2 bases. Germline values: CDR1 LNHDA, CDR2 SQIVND (reference sequence).

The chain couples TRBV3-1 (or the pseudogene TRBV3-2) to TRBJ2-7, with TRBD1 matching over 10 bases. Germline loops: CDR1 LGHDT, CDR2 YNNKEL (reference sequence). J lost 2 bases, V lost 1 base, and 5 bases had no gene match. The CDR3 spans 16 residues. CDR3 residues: CASSQVPGQGTYEQYF. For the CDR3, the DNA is TGTGCCAGCAGCCAAGTGCCGGGACAGGGGACCTACGAGCAGTACTTC.

CDR3 amino acids: CASSQEWGTRLDEQFF. In DNA form, the CDR3 reads TGCGCCAGCAGCCAAGAGTGGGGTACTAGATTAGATGAGCAGTTCTTC. The chain is built from TRBV4-1 and TRBJ2-1; D possibly corresponds to TRBD2 (5 bases). Between the trimmed V and J ends, which lost 0 bases and 8 bases, there was a span of 17 bases. This CDR3 has 16 amino acids. CDR1 and CDR2 from the germline V gene are MGHRA and YSYEKL.

The DNA of the CDR3 is TGTGCCAGTAGCACGACCCCGGACAGGGGAAAAATGAAAGATACGCAGTATTTT. Amino acid sequence: CASSTTPDRGKMKDTQYF. This chain connects TRBV19 to TRBJ2-3, with 9 bases matching TRBD1. This CDR3 has 18 residues. Per the germline V gene, CDR1 is LNHDA and CDR2 is SQIVND (reference sequence). V lost 6 bases to trimming and J lost 5 bases; unmatched junction nucleotides: 18.

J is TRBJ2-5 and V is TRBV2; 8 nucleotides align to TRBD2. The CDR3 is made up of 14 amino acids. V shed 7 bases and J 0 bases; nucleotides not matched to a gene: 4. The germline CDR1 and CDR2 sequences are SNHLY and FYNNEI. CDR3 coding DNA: TGTGCCAGCAAGCGGGGGCAGTACCAAGAGACCCAGTACTTC. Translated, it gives CASKRGQYQETQYF.

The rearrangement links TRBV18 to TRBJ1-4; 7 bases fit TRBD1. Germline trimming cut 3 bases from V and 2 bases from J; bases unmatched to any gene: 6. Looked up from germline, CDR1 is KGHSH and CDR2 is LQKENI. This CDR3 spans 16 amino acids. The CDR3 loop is CASSPLSGQTNEKLFF. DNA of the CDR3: TGTGCCAGCTCACCCCTGTCGGGACAGACTAATGAAAAACTGTTTTTT.